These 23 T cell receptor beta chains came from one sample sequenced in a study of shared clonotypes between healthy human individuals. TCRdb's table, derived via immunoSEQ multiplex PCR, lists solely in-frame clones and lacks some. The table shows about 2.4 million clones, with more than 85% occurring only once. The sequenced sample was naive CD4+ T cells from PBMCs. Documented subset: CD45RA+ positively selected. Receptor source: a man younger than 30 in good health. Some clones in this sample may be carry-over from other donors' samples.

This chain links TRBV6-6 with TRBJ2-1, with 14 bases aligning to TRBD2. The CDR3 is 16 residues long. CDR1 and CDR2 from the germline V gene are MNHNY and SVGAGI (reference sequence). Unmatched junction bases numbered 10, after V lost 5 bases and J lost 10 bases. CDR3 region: CASSRPTSGRAREQFF. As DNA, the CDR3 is TGTGCCAGCAGTCGCCCGACTAGCGGGAGGGCCCGGGAGCAGTTCTTC.

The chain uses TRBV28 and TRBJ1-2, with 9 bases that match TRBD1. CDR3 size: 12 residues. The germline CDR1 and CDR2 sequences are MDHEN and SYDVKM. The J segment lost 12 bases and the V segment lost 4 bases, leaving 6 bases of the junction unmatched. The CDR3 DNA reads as TGTGCCAGCAGTTCCTTTTACAGGGGGCACACCTTC. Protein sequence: CASSSFYRGHTF.

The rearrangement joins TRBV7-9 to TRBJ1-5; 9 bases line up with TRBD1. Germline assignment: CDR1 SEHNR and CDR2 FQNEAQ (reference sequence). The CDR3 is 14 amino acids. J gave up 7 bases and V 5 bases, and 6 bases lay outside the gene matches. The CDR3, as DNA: TGTGCCAGCAGCCGGACAGGGGATTTCCAGCCCCAGCATTTT. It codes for CASSRTGDFQPQHF.

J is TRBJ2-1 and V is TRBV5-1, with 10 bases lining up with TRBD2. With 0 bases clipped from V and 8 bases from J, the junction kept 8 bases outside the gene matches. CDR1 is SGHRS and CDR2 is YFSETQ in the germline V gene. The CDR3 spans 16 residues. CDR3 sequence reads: CASSLGISGRADEQFF. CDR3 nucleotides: TGCGCCAGCAGCTTGGGTATAAGCGGGAGGGCCGATGAGCAGTTCTTC.

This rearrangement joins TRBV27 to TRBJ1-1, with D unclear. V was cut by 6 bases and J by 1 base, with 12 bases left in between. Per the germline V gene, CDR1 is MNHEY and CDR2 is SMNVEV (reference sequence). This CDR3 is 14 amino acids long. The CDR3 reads CASRRSVRNTEAFF. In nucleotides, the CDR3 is TGTGCCAGCAGACGGTCCGTCCGGAACACTGAAGCTTTCTTT.

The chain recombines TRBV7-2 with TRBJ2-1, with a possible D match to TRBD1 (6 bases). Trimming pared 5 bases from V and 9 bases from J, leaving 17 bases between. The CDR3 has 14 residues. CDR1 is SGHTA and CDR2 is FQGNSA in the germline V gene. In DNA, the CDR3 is TGTGCCAGCAGCCACGGGACCACCAGGGGTGAGCAGTTCTTC. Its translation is CASSHGTTRGEQFF. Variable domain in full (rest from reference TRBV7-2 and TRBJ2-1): GAGVSQSPSNKVTEKGKDVELRCDPISGHTALYWYRQSLGQGLEFLIYFQGNSAPDKSGLPSDRFSAERTGGSVSTLTIQRTQQEDSAVYLCASSHGTTRGEQFFGPGTRLTVL.

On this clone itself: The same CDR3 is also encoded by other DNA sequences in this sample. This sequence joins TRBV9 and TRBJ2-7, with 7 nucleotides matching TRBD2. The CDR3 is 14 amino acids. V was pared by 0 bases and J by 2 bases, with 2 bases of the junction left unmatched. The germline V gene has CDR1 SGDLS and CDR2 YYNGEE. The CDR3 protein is CASSVDRGAYEQYF. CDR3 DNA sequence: TGTGCCAGCAGCGTAGATCGGGGGGCCTACGAGCAGTACTTC.

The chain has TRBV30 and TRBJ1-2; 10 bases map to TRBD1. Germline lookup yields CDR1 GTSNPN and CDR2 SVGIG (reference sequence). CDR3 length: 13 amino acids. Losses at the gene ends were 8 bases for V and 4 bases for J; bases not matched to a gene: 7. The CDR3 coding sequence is TGTGCCGCGACAGGGGGCCCGGGCTATGGCTACACCTTC. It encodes CAATGGPGYGYTF.

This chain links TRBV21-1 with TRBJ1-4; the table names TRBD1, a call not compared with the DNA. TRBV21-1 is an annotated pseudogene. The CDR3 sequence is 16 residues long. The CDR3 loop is CASSTVLGQGREKLFF. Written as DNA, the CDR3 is TGTGCCAGCAGCACCGTATTAGGACAGGGTCGGGAAAAACTGTTTTTT.

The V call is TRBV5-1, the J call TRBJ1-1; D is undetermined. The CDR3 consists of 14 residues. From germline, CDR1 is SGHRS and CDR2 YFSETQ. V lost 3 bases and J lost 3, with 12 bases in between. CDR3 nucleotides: TGCGCCAGCAGCTCCGCCCTGGGCGACACTGAAGCTTTCTTT. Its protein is CASSSALGDTEAFF. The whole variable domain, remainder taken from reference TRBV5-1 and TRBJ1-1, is KAGVTQTPRYLIKTRGQQVTLSCSPISGHRSVSWYQQTPGQGLQFLFEYFSETQRNKGNFPGRFSGRQFSNSRSEMNVSTLELGDSALYLCASSSALGDTEAFFGQGTRLTVV.

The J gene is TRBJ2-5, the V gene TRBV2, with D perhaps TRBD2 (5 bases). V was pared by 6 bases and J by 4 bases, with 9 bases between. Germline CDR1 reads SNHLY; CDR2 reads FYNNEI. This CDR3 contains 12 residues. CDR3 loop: CASRVAGETQYF. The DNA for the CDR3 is TGTGCCAGCAGGGTTGCGGGAGAGACCCAGTACTTC.

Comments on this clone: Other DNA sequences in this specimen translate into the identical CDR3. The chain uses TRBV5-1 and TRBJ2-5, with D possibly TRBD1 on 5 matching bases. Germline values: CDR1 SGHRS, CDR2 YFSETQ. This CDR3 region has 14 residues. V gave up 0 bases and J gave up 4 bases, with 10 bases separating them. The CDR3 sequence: CASSLVQGPETQYF. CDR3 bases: TGCGCCAGCAGCTTGGTTCAGGGTCCAGAGACCCAGTACTTC.

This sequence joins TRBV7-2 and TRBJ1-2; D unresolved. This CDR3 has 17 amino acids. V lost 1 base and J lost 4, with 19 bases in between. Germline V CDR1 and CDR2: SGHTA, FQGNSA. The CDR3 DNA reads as TGTGCCAGCAGCTTAGTAGACGGACTCCTTGTCGCCTATGGCTACACCTTC. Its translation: CASSLVDGLLVAYGYTF.

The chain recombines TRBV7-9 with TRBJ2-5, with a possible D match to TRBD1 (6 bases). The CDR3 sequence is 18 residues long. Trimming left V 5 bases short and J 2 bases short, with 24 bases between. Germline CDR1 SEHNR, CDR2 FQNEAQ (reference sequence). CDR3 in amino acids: CASSVPPTGPRSQETQYF. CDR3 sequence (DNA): TGTGCCAGCAGCGTGCCACCCACAGGGCCTAGATCTCAAGAGACCCAGTACTTC.

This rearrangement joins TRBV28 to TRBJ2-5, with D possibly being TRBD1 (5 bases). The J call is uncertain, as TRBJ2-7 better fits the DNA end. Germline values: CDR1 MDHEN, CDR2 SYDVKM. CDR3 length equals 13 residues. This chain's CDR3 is CASSFSRGTEQYF. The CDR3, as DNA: TGTGCCAGCAGTTTTAGTAGGGGTACCGAGCAGTACTTC.

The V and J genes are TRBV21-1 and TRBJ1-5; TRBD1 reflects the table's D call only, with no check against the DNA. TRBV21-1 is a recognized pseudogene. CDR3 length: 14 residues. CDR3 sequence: CASSKGTGDQPQHF. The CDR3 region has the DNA TGTGCCAGCAGCAAAGGGACAGGGGATCAGCCCCAGCATTTT.

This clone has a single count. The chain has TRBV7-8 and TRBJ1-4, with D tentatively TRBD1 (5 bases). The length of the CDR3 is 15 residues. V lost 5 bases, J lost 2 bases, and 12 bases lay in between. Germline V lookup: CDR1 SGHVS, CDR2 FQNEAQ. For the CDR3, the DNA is TGTGCCAGCAGCCCGCCTCGGGACACTAATGAAAAACTGTTTTTT. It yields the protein CASSPPRDTNEKLFF.

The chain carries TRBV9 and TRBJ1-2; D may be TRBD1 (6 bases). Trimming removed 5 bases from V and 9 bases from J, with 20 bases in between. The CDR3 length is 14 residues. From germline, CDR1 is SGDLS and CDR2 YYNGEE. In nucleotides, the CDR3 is TGTGCCAGCAGAGCCGCATCCGGCGGGGGCCGCTACACCTTC. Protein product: CASRAASGGGRYTF.

The CDR3 sequence: CASSSYRDTEQFF. The CDR3 DNA sequence: TGTGCCAGCAGCTCATACAGGGACACTGAGCAGTTCTTC. This chain links TRBV7-3 with TRBJ2-1, with D perhaps TRBD1 (6 bases). The CDR3 loop spans 13 amino acids. Germline V lookup: CDR1 SGHTA, CDR2 FQGTGA. The V and J ends lost 4 bases and 9 bases respectively, with 13 bases between them.

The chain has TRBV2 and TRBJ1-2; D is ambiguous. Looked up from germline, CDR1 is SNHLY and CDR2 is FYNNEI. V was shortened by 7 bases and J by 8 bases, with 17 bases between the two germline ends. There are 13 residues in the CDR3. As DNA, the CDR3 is TGTGCCAGCACCAGTAATCCGGACGGCGGCTACACCTTC. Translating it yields CASTSNPDGGYTF.

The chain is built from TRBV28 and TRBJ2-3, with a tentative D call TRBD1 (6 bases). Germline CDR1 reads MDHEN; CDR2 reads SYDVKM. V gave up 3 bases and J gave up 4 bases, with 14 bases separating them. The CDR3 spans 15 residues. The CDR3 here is CASSFAGDLADTQYF. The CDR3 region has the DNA TGTGCCAGCAGTTTCGCAGGGGATTTGGCAGATACGCAGTATTTT.

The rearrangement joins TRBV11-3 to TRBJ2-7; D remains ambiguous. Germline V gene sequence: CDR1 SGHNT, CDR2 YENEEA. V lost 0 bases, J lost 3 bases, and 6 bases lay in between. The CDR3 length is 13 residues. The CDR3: CASSLDIHYEQYF. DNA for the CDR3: TGTGCCAGCAGCTTAGATATCCACTACGAGCAGTACTTC.

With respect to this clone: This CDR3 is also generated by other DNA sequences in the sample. The CDR3 is CASSLLANTEAFF. The CDR3 DNA follows: TGTGCCAGCAGTTTATTGGCGAACACTGAAGCTTTCTTT. The chain uses TRBV28 and TRBJ1-1; no clear D gene. Trimming left V 1 base short and J 1 base short, with 4 bases between. The CDR3 covers 13 residues. CDR1 MDHEN and CDR2 SYDVKM come from the germline V gene.